The present T cell receptor (beta chain) was sequenced within a study of T cell changes during pregnancy in multiple sclerosis. Only in-frame clones appear in the TCRdb table, and some are missing; sequencing was by immunoSEQ multiplex PCR. Among under 25,000 clones, 85% were seen once, and the ten largest hold 15% to 19%. The V gene's germline CDR1 is SGHRS and CDR2 YFSETQ. V dropped 2 bases and J dropped 0 bases, with 9 bases sitting between them. This CDR3 has 15 residues. The sample was CD8+ T cells from peripheral blood mononuclear cells, taken in the first trimester of pregnancy. The clonotype was recovered from a female donor in good health, enrolled as a control in a pregnancy study. J is TRBJ2-1 and V is TRBV5-1, with TRBD2 as a possible D gene (5 bases). This chain's CDR3 is CASSFSGSSYNEQFF. The CDR3 DNA reads TGCGCCAGCAGCTTTTCGGGAAGCTCCTACAATGAGCAGTTCTTC.